This T cell receptor beta chain was found in a study of blood T cell repertoires in COVID-19. About the research overall: PBMCs, B-cell-depleted T cells, or T cells were the source of the cDNA or gDNA that made up the material.

The table came from immunoSEQ multiplex PCR; TCRdb's copy has only in-frame clones and leaves some out. The sample lists around 140,000 clones, 75% to 90% occurring once. The germline V and J ends were trimmed by 4 bases and 4 bases, with 17 bases remaining between them. Germline V CDR1 and CDR2: SGHDT, YYEEEE. This CDR3 region has 15 residues. The sequence came from a man between 60 and 75 years old with COVID-19, enrolled during active disease. The chain has TRBV5-6 and TRBJ1-1; D is undetermined. The material sequenced was peripheral blood. CDR3 bases: TGTGCCAGCAGCCGCGTAGAGTCGCGGGGCACTGAAGCTTTCTTT. The encoded protein is CASSRVESRGTEAFF.